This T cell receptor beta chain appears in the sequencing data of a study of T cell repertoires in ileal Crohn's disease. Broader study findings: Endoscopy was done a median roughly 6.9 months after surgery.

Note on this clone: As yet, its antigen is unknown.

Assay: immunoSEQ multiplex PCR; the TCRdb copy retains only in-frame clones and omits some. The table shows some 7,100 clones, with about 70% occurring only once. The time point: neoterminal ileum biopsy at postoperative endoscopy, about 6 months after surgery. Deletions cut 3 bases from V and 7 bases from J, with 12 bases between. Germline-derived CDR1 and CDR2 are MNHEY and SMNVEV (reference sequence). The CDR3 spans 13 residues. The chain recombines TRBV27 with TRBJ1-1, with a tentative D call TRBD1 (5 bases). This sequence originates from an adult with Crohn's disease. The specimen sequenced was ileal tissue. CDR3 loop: CASSLWRGVEAFF. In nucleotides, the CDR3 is TGTGCCAGCAGTTTGTGGAGGGGCGTTGAAGCTTTCTTT.